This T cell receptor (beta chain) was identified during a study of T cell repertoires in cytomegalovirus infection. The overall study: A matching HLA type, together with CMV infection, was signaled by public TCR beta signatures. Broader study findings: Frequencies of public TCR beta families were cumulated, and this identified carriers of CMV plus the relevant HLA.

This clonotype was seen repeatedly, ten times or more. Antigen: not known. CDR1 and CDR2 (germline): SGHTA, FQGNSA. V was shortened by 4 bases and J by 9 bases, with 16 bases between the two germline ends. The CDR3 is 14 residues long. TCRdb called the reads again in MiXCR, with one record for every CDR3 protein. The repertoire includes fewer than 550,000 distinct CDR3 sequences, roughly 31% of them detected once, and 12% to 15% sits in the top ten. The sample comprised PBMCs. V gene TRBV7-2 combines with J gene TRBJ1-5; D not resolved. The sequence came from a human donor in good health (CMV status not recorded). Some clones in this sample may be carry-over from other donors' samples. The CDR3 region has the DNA TGTGCCAGCAGCTCCGAGCCAGTTAATAGGCCCCAGCATTTT. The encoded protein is CASSSEPVNRPQHF.